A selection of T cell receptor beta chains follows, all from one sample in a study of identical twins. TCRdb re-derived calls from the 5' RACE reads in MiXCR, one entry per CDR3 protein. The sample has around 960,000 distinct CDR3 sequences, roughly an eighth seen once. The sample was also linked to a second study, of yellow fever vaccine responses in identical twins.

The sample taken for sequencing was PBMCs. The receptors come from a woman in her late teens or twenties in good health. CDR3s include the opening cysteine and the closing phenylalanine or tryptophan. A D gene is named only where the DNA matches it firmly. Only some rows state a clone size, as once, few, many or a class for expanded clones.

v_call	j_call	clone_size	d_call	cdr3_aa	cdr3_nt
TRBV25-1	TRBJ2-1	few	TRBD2	CATRGLAGEKGGNEQFF	TGTGCCACCAGGGGACTAGCGGGAGAAAAGGGAGGGAATGAGCAGTTCTTC
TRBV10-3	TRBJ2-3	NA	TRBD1	CAIRGGADTQYF	TGTGCCATCCGAGGGGGCGCAGATACGCAGTATTTT
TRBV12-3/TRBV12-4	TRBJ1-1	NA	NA	CASTGGSTEAFF	TGTGCCAGCACCGGGGGGTCCACTGAAGCTTTCTTT
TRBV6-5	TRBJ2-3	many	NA	CASSWGAGPDTQYF	TGTGCCAGCAGTTGGGGGGCGGGCCCAGATACGCAGTATTTT
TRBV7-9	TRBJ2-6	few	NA	CASSLEGQRANVLTF	TGTGCCAGCAGCTTAGAAGGTCAGAGAGCCAACGTCCTGACTTTC
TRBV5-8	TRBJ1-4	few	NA	CASRPEWGGNEKLFF	TGTGCCAGCAGGCCGGAGTGGGGGGGAAATGAAAAACTGTTTTTT
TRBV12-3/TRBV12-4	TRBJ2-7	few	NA	CASGAVGYEQYF	TGTGCCAGCGGGGCGGTGGGTTACGAGCAGTACTTC
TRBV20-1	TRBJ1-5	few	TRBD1	CSASSSGQSNQPQHF	TGCAGTGCTAGTTCCTCGGGACAGAGCAATCAGCCCCAGCATTTT
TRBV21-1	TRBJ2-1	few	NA	CASSKDRANNEQFF	TGTGCCAGCAGCAAAGATCGGGCAAACAATGAGCAGTTCTTC
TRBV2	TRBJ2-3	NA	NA	CASGYRDTQYF	TGTGCCAGTGGATACAGGGATACGCAGTATTTT
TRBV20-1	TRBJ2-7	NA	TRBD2	CSASRGVSYEQYF	TGCAGTGCTAGCCGGGGGGTCTCCTACGAGCAGTACTTC
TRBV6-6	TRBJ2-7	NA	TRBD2	CASSYSISGDVYF	TGTGCCAGCAGTTACTCGATAAGCGGGGACGTCTACTTC
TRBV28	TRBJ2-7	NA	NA	CASSPSPSAYEQYF	TGTGCCAGCAGCCCGTCGCCTAGCGCCTACGAGCAGTACTTC
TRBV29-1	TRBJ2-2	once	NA	CSVVDRSNTGGLFF	TGCAGCGTTGTGGACCGTTCGAACACCGGGGGGCTGTTTTTT
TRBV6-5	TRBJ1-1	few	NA	CASSYQDSVNTEAFF	TGTGCCAGCAGTTACCAGGACAGCGTGAACACTGAAGCTTTCTTT
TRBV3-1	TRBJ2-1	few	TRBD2	CASSQEASGTFWSYNEQFF	TGTGCCAGCAGCCAAGAGGCTAGCGGAACTTTTTGGTCCTACAATGAGCAGTTCTTC
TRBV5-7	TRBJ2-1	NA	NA	CASSLAPGDRSNEQFF	TGTGCCAGCAGCTTGGCCCCGGGAGATAGGAGTAATGAGCAGTTCTTC
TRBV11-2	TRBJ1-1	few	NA	CASSLSTRQGARTTEAFF	TGTGCCAGCAGCTTAAGTACTAGGCAGGGCGCGAGGACCACTGAAGCTTTCTTT